Below, 31 T cell receptor beta chains from the same sample are listed, as sequenced in a study of Graves' ophthalmopathy and Graves' hyperthyroidism (dated by TCRdb to 2017 to 2018). Sequencing was carried out with an Illumina HiSeq 2000. TCR beta CDR3 regions were amplified from RNA transcripts for repertoire sequencing. HTBI primers and the Qiagen OneStep RT-PCR kit were used in a first-round RT-PCR, which was followed by a second-round multiplex PCR, size selection and purification. TCRdb ran its own pipeline on the public reads, namely fastp trimming at Q25 and MiXCR clone calling, and kept in-frame beta chains. Entries are consolidated by CDR3 protein sequence, retaining the most common genes and DNA. For this sample the table gives under 250,000 distinct CDR3 sequences, of which 20% to 25% were detected only once. 35% to 55% of the sample belongs to the ten largest clones. Sequencing input: peripheral blood. All receptors come from a woman in her 50s with Graves' ophthalmopathy. Donor details come from another sample of the same person, matched by shared clones.

This clonotype occurred many times. The rearrangement joins TRBV12-3 or TRBV12-4 to TRBJ1-5; D uncertain. The CDR3 is 12 amino acids. Trimming took 6 bases from V and 4 from J, leaving 7 bases between them. DNA for the CDR3: TGTGCCAGCAGCCAAACGAATCAGCCCCAGCATTTT. This codes for CASSQTNQPQHF.

This clonotype was counted ten times or more. V and J are TRBV5-1 and TRBJ2-5; maybe TRBD1 (6 bases). CDR3 length: 15 amino acids. V was shortened by 0 bases and J by 5 bases, with 14 bases between the two germline ends. Looked up from germline, CDR1 is SGHRS and CDR2 is YFSETQ. The CDR3 sequence is CASSLAGYRAETQYF. DNA for the CDR3: TGCGCCAGCAGCTTGGCCGGTTACAGGGCGGAGACCCAGTACTTC. The full variable domain, its missing parts supplied by reference TRBV5-1 and TRBJ2-5, is KAGVTQTPRYLIKTRGQQVTLSCSPISGHRSVSWYQQTPGQGLQFLFEYFSETQRNKGNFPGRFSGRQFSNSRSEMNVSTLELGDSALYLCASSLAGYRAETQYFGPGTRLLVL.

As for this clonotype: The conserved phenylalanine or tryptophan is not found at the CDR3 terminus, so this likely reflects a read error. The CDR3 DNA is TGTGCCAGCAGCGTCGGACACAACTACGAGCAGTACTCC. As protein: CASSVGHNYEQYS. This chain links TRBV7-2 with TRBJ2-7, with D possibly being TRBD1 (5 bases). CDR1 and CDR2 from the germline V gene are SGHTA and FQGNSA. The CDR3 is 13 amino acids. The V end lost 5 bases, the J end lost 3 bases, and 11 bases lay between the germline ends.

In this sample, this clonotype turned up many times. This chain connects TRBV13 to TRBJ2-5, with no clear D. The ends were cut back, 0 bases at V and 4 bases at J, with 9 bases in the middle. Germline CDR1 reads PRHDT; CDR2 reads FYEKMQ (reference sequence). This CDR3 is built from 14 residues. In DNA, the CDR3 is TGTGCCAGCAGCTTAGGCCGGGTCGGAGAGACCCAGTACTTC. This sequence encodes CASSLGRVGETQYF.

This clonotype was seen ten or more times. The rearrangement joins TRBV28 to TRBJ1-1; D may be TRBD1 (5 bases). CDR1 MDHEN and CDR2 SYDVKM come from the germline V gene. The CDR3 runs 15 residues. The V end lost 5 bases, the J end lost 0 bases, and 13 bases lay between the germline ends. DNA of the CDR3: TGTGCCAGCAGTCCCCCGACAGCCATGAACACTGAAGCTTTCTTT. Encoded protein: CASSPPTAMNTEAFF. Combining the CDR3 with reference TRBV28 and TRBJ1-1 gives the whole variable domain DVKVTQSSRYLVKRTGEKVFLECVQDMDHENMFWYRQDPGLGLRLIYFSYDVKMKEKGDIPEGYSVSREKKERFSLILESASTNQTSMYLCASSPPTAMNTEAFFGQGTRLTVV.

This clonotype was seen at least ten times. The rearrangement joins TRBV2 to TRBJ1-2; the D is unclear. The CDR3 length is 13 residues. Trimming cost V 2 bases and J 6 bases, with 10 bases left between them. Germline CDR1 reads SNHLY; CDR2 reads FYNNEI. CDR3 coding DNA: TGTGCCAGCAGTGAATCGGGGTACGATGGCTACACCTTC. It yields the protein CASSESGYDGYTF.

The chain has TRBV28 and TRBJ1-1; 9 nucleotides line up with TRBD1. V shed 4 bases and J 1 base; nucleotides not matched to a gene: 10. Per the germline V gene, CDR1 is MDHEN and CDR2 is SYDVKM. The CDR3 extends over 17 amino acids. Here the CDR3 DNA reads TGTGCCAGCAGTTCTGACCGACCGGGACAGGGGAACACTGAAGCTTTCTTT. It specifies CASSSDRPGQGNTEAFF. The full variable domain, with the rest looked up from reference TRBV28 and TRBJ1-1, is DVKVTQSSRYLVKRTGEKVFLECVQDMDHENMFWYRQDPGLGLRLIYFSYDVKMKEKGDIPEGYSVSREKKERFSLILESASTNQTSMYLCASSSDRPGQGNTEAFFGQGTRLTVV.

This clonotype was seen many times. The V gene is TRBV2, the J gene TRBJ1-1; a weak D match, TRBD1 (5 bases). Trimming removed 7 bases at V and 0 bases at J, with 12 bases between. The CDR3 spans 14 residues. Germline V gives CDR1 SNHLY, CDR2 FYNNEI. The CDR3: CASKETVLNTEAFF. Written as DNA, the CDR3 is TGTGCCAGCAAAGAGACAGTTTTGAACACTGAAGCTTTCTTT.

This clonotype appeared many times. At one of its ends the junction is not consistent with the germline gene, which may arise from a read error. J is TRBJ1-1 and V is TRBV7-7; D gene unclear. The CDR3 has 18 amino acids. Per the germline V gene, CDR1 is SSHAT and CDR2 is FNYEAQ (reference sequence). The CDR3 region has the DNA TGTGCTAGCAGCTTAGCGGGCCGGGAGGTGGGTGACCACACTGAAGCTTTCTTT. This gives the protein CASSLAGREVGDHTEAFF.

This clonotype was recorded at least ten times. The V gene is TRBV6-1, the J gene TRBJ1-1; D is perhaps TRBD1 (6 bases). Trimming pared 7 bases from V and 1 base from J, leaving 7 bases between. The CDR3 has 12 amino acids. Germline lookup yields CDR1 MNHNS and CDR2 SASEGT. The CDR3 DNA is TGTGCCAGCATCAGGGGGAACACTGAAGCTTTCTTT. Protein: CASIRGNTEAFF.

This clonotype showed up many times. This chain uses TRBV6-5 with TRBJ1-5, with 7 bases matching TRBD1. V lost 6 bases, J lost 3 bases, and 8 bases stayed unmatched. The CDR3 has 15 amino acids. Germline V lookup: CDR1 MNHEY, CDR2 SVGAGI. CDR3 bases: TGTGCCAGCAGGACCTATGACAGGGACAATCAGCCCCAGCATTTT. It translates to CASRTYDRDNQPQHF.

This clonotype was picked up many times. This chain connects TRBV2 to TRBJ1-6, with 11 bases lining up with TRBD1. V was pared by 7 bases and J by 7 bases, with 3 bases of the junction left unmatched. This CDR3 contains 14 residues. Germline values: CDR1 SNHLY, CDR2 FYNNEI. This CDR3 reads CASIGDRGNSPLHF. In nucleotides, the CDR3 is TGTGCCAGCATTGGGGACAGGGGGAATTCACCCCTCCACTTT.

This clonotype was seen at least ten times. This chain uses TRBV2 with TRBJ2-7; a weak D match, TRBD2 (5 bases). In germline, CDR1 is SNHLY, CDR2 FYNNEI. V was clipped by 8 bases and J by 7 bases, with 9 bases between them. This CDR3 spans 10 amino acids. As DNA, the CDR3 is TGTGCCAGCCGGGGTTTAGAGCAGTACTTC. It is translated as CASRGLEQYF.

This clonotype was recorded a few times. This chain uses TRBV2 with TRBJ2-3; D might be TRBD1 (6 bases). The CDR3 is 16 amino acids. Germline V gene data show CDR1 as SNHLY and CDR2 as FYNNEI. The germline V and J ends were trimmed by 0 bases and 3 bases, with 13 bases remaining between them. The CDR3 sequence: CASSEASGTWTDTQYF. CDR3 nucleotides: TGTGCCAGCAGTGAAGCCTCCGGGACATGGACAGATACGCAGTATTTT.

The chain joins TRBV6-5 to TRBJ1-1; no clear D. The CDR3 sequence is 14 residues long. The V end was cut by 0 bases, the J end by 1 base, with 6 bases between. Germline CDR1 and CDR2: MNHEY and SVGAGI. The CDR3 bases are TGTGCCAGCAGTTACTCGCTCCCGAACACTGAAGCTTTCTTT. Translated: CASSYSLPNTEAFF.

This clonotype has ten or more counts. The chain joins TRBV12-3 or TRBV12-4 to TRBJ1-1, with 7 bases matching TRBD1. V shed 5 bases, J shed 4 bases, and the junction held 7 bases outside the gene matches. This CDR3 region has 14 residues. The CDR3 loop is CASSIRQGRTEAFF. CDR3 DNA sequence: TGTGCCAGCAGTATCAGACAGGGACGCACTGAAGCTTTCTTT.

The chain carries TRBV5-1 and TRBJ2-2; 7 bases match TRBD1. The CDR3 has 17 amino acids. Per germline, CDR1 SGHRS and CDR2 YFSETQ. V was pared by 0 bases and J by 2 bases, with 7 bases of the junction left unmatched. CDR3 amino acids: CASSLAKGGTNTGELFF. In nucleotides, the CDR3 is TGCGCCAGCAGCTTGGCCAAAGGGGGCACCAACACCGGGGAGCTGTTTTTT.

This sequence joins TRBV29-1 and TRBJ2-5, with 8 bases matching TRBD2. This CDR3 has 11 residues. In germline, CDR1 is SQVTM, CDR2 ANQGSEA. V lost 7 bases, J lost 4 bases, and 2 bases stayed unmatched. The CDR3 region has the DNA TGCAGCGGCGGACTAGCAGAGACCCAGTACTTC. The encoded protein is CSGGLAETQYF.

This clonotype was recorded many times. This sequence joins TRBV12-3 or TRBV12-4 and TRBJ1-1, with unresolved D. The CDR3 sequence is 12 residues long. Trimming removed 5 bases from V and 7 bases from J, with 11 bases in between. The CDR3 coding sequence is TGTGCCAGCAGTGTTCGAGGACTTGAAGCTTTCTTT. Residues: CASSVRGLEAFF.

In this sample, this clonotype turned up many times. V and J are TRBV19 and TRBJ1-1; no clear D. Trimming pared 1 base from V and 2 bases from J, leaving 11 bases between. Germline assignment: CDR1 LNHDA and CDR2 SQIVND (reference sequence). This CDR3 contains 15 residues. The CDR3 reads CASSIVWQLNTEAFF. CDR3 nucleotides: TGTGCCAGTAGTATAGTCTGGCAGCTAAACACTGAAGCTTTCTTT.

This clonotype has just one count. The chain has TRBV6-1 and TRBJ2-7; TRBD2 matches 8 bases. The CDR3 extends over 16 amino acids. Germline values: CDR1 MNHNS, CDR2 SASEGT. V shed 2 bases, J shed 2 bases, and the junction held 8 bases outside the gene matches. Here the CDR3 DNA reads TGTGCCAGCAGTGAAACTGTAGCGGGAAGAGCCTACGAGCAGTACTTC. It codes for CASSETVAGRAYEQYF.

This clonotype was seen many times. V and J are TRBV5-1 and TRBJ2-2, with TRBD2 matching over 7 bases. The J segment lost 7 bases and the V segment lost 2 bases, leaving 8 bases of the junction unmatched. The CDR3 consists of 15 residues. Germline lookup yields CDR1 SGHRS and CDR2 YFSETQ. The CDR3 nucleotides are TGCGCCAGCAGCTTAGCCAGCGGGAATAACGGGGAGCTGTTTTTT. Protein product: CASSLASGNNGELFF. The full variable domain, with the rest looked up from reference TRBV5-1 and TRBJ2-2, is KAGVTQTPRYLIKTRGQQVTLSCSPISGHRSVSWYQQTPGQGLQFLFEYFSETQRNKGNFPGRFSGRQFSNSRSEMNVSTLELGDSALYLCASSLASGNNGELFFGEGSRLTVL.

This clonotype was observed a handful of times. One junction end disagrees with the germline gene, perhaps due to a read error. The rearrangement uses TRBV29-1 and TRBJ2-5; a weak D match, TRBD1 (5 bases). CDR3 length: 14 residues. Germline values: CDR1 SQVTM, CDR2 ANQGSEA. The CDR3: CSTHRGGAKETQYF. CDR3 bases: TGCAGCACCCATAGGGGTGGAGCGAAAGAGACGCAGTACTTC.

The table lists this clonotype with many counts. The chain recombines TRBV20-1 with TRBJ2-5; TRBD2 agrees at 9 bases. The CDR3 is made up of 15 amino acids. Germline V gene data show CDR1 as DFQATT and CDR2 as SNEGSKA (reference sequence). V was pared by 3 bases and J by 2 bases, with 7 bases of the junction left unmatched. The CDR3 loop is CSARAAGGTQETQYF. In DNA, the CDR3 is TGCAGTGCTAGGGCAGCGGGAGGAACACAAGAGACCCAGTACTTC.

This clonotype was detected ten times or more. V is TRBV7-9 and J is TRBJ2-7, with D perhaps being TRBD1 or TRBD2 (5 bases each). Trimming shortened V by 4 bases and J by 2 bases, and 12 bases separated the two germline ends. The CDR3 has 14 residues. CDR1 and CDR2 from the germline V gene are SEHNR and FQNEAQ (reference sequence). The CDR3 reads CASSSPGRTYEQYF. The CDR3 DNA is TGTGCCAGCAGCTCCCCGGGACGGACCTACGAGCAGTACTTC.

This chain uses TRBV7-3 with TRBJ2-7; 8 nucleotides match TRBD1. Trimming cost V 3 bases and J 4 bases; bases outside gene matches: 8. CDR1 and CDR2 (germline): SGHTA, FQGTGA. The length of the CDR3 is 15 residues. The CDR3 protein is CASSFDRGARYEQYF. The CDR3 DNA sequence: TGTGCCAGCAGCTTCGACAGGGGTGCTCGTTACGAGCAGTACTTC.

This clonotype was observed at least ten times. The chain couples TRBV6-1 to TRBJ1-5, with D hard to call. The CDR3 runs 13 residues. V shed 6 bases and J shed 2 bases, with 8 bases lying between them. The germline CDR1 and CDR2 sequences are MNHNS and SASEGT. The CDR3 nucleotides read TGTGCCAGCAGGCTAAGTGGCAATCAGCCCCAGCATTTT. Protein sequence: CASRLSGNQPQHF.

This chain connects TRBV6-4 to TRBJ2-7, with 11 bases that match TRBD1. The CDR3 spans 16 residues. The V segment lost 8 bases and the J segment 4 bases; nucleotides outside the gene matches: 13. CDR1 is MRHNA, CDR2 SNTAGT, per germline. The DNA for the CDR3 is TGTGCCAGCTGGACAGGGGGCTCTAGCGGGGTTTACGAGCAGTACTTC. Residues: CASWTGGSSGVYEQYF.

This clonotype was seen a handful of times. This chain uses TRBV30 with TRBJ2-5, with 10 bases lining up with TRBD1. The CDR3 is 16 residues long. J was trimmed by 4 bases and V by 3 bases; bases with no gene match: 11. In germline, CDR1 is GTSNPN, CDR2 SVGIG (reference sequence). The CDR3 sequence: CAWSDMGQGTPETQYF. In DNA, the CDR3 is TGTGCCTGGAGCGACATGGGACAGGGGACCCCAGAGACCCAGTACTTC.

This clonotype was detected many times. The rearrangement joins TRBV5-1 to TRBJ1-2; 9 nucleotides align to TRBD1. Trimming at V came to 5 bases and at J to 5 bases, leaving 10 bases not matched to a gene. The CDR3 is made up of 15 amino acids. Germline CDR1 reads SGHRS; CDR2 reads YFSETQ. CDR3 sequence (DNA): TGCGCCAGCAGTCTAAACCCCGGGACAGGGTATGGCTACACCTTC. Translating gives CASSLNPGTGYGYTF. Supplemented by reference TRBV5-1 and TRBJ1-2, the full variable domain reads KAGVTQTPRYLIKTRGQQVTLSCSPISGHRSVSWYQQTPGQGLQFLFEYFSETQRNKGNFPGRFSGRQFSNSRSEMNVSTLELGDSALYLCASSLNPGTGYGYTFGSGTRLTVV.

The CDR3 DNA is TGTGCCTGGAGCAGGGTTTACGAGCAGTACTTC. Encoded protein: CAWSRVYEQYF. The genes are TRBV30 and TRBJ2-7; D possibly corresponds to TRBD1 (5 bases). CDR3 length: 11 residues. V was cut by 3 bases and J by 4 bases, with 7 bases left in between. The germline V gene has CDR1 GTSNPN and CDR2 SVGIG (reference sequence).